This entry features one T cell receptor (beta chain) sequence. These data belong to a study of CD8+ T cells in alopecia areata. The V end lost 4 bases, the J end lost 3 bases, and 12 bases lay between the germline ends. This CDR3 is built from 13 residues. Germline V gives CDR1 SQVTM, CDR2 ANQGSEA. Investigators sorted PBMCs to obtain both CD4+ and CD8+ T cells. Extraction and reverse transcription of RNA yielded cDNA as the sequencing template. Libraries were prepared by immunoSEQ multiplex PCR; TCRdb keeps only in-frame clonotypes and omits some of them. The repertoire includes 85,000 to 110,000 clones, less than 70% of them detected once, and 8% to 10% sits in the top ten.

Specimen: CD4+ T cells sorted from blood. This receptor was taken from a human donor in good health. V usage is TRBV29-1 and J usage is TRBJ1-1, with D hard to call. CDR3 in amino acids: CSVGGQVYTEAFF. The DNA of the CDR3 is TGCAGCGTTGGAGGGCAGGTGTACACTGAAGCTTTCTTT. Looking up the rest from reference TRBV29-1 and TRBJ1-1 gives the full variable domain: SAVISQKPSRDICQRGTSLTIQCQVDSQVTMMFWYRQQPGQSLTLIATANQGSEATYESGFVIDKFPISRPNLTFSTLTVSNMSPEDSSIYLCSVGGQVYTEAFFGQGTRLTVV.